These T cell receptor beta chains were read from a single sample in a study of shared clonotypes between healthy human individuals. Sequenced by immunoSEQ multiplex PCR; TCRdb stores in-frame clones only, minus some. This table has over 2,000,000 clones, just over 90% appearing once. The sequencing input was naive CD8+ T cells from PBMCs. Source of these receptors: a young man in good health. Some clones in this sample may be carry-over from other donors' samples. Each CDR3 is given with its conserved first and last residue. The D gene is left open where the match is weak. Size values are once, few and many counts, or a class for expanded clones, and some rows have none.

TRBD1,TRBJ1-5,NA,TRBV28,CASSLLGTEPNQPQHF,TGTGCCAGCAGTTTATTAGGGACAGAACCTAATCAGCCCCAGCATTTT
NA,TRBJ2-1,once,TRBV6-5,CASSPTRLAVNEQFF,TGTGCCAGCAGCCCAACCCGGCTAGCAGTCAATGAGCAGTTCTTC
NA,TRBJ2-7,NA,TRBV18,CASSPDRTSYEQYF,TGTGCCAGCTCACCTGACAGAACCTCCTACGAGCAGTACTTC
TRBD2,TRBJ2-3,NA,TRBV5-1,CASSPSGIGSDTQYF,TGCGCCAGCAGCCCTAGCGGGATAGGGTCAGATACGCAGTATTTT
NA,TRBJ2-6,NA,TRBV10-3,CASKLTGFATGANVLTF,TGTGCCAGCAAACTCACAGGGTTTGCGACTGGGGCCAACGTCCTGACTTTC
TRBD1,TRBJ2-7,NA,TRBV7-2,CASSFRGQGANEQYF,TGTGCCAGCAGCTTCCGCGGACAGGGGGCTAACGAGCAGTACTTC
NA,TRBJ2-5,NA,TRBV7-9,CASSSNRWAQETQYF,TGTGCCAGCAGCTCTAACAGGTGGGCCCAAGAGACCCAGTACTTC
TRBD1,TRBJ2-7,NA,TRBV7-2,CASSRTGQAYEQYF,TGTGCCAGCAGCCGAACGGGACAGGCCTACGAGCAGTACTTC
TRBD2,TRBJ2-7,NA,TRBV10-3,CAISERGLEGYEQYF,TGTGCCATCAGTGAGAGGGGACTAGAGGGTTACGAGCAGTACTTC
NA,TRBJ1-1,NA,TRBV27,CASSTIQNAEAFF,TGTGCCAGCAGTACCATCCAGAACGCTGAAGCTTTCTTT
TRBD1,TRBJ2-7,NA,TRBV15,CATRPTGQNTYEQYF,TGTGCCACCAGGCCGACAGGGCAGAACACCTACGAGCAGTACTTC
NA,TRBJ1-2,NA,TRBV5-1,CASSPDTNYGYTF,TGCGCCAGCAGTCCGGACACAAACTATGGCTACACCTTC
NA,TRBJ2-7,NA,TRBV2,CASSDRRRYEQYF,TGTGCCAGCAGTGACCGCAGACGGTACGAGCAGTACTTC
NA,TRBJ1-1,NA,TRBV27,CASRNFRGWITEAFF,TGTGCCAGCAGAAATTTCCGAGGTTGGATCACTGAAGCTTTCTTT
TRBD2,TRBJ2-7,NA,TRBV11-2,CASSPHPSGASYEQYF,TGTGCCAGCAGCCCACACCCTAGCGGAGCCTCCTACGAGCAGTACTTC
NA,TRBJ2-5,NA,TRBV27,CASSLVRKETQYF,TGTGCCAGCAGTTTGGTTCGCAAGGAGACCCAGTACTTC
NA,TRBJ1-1,NA,TRBV4-3,CASSQVVGAETEAFF,TGCGCCAGCAGCCAAGTTGTGGGGGCCGAGACTGAAGCTTTCTTT
TRBD2,TRBJ2-7,NA,TRBV10-3,CAISELTLSGNAYEQYF,TGTGCCATCAGTGAACTCACCCTCAGCGGGAACGCCTACGAGCAGTACTTC
NA,TRBJ2-3,NA,TRBV29-1,CSAGRDFNTDTQYF,TGCAGCGCCGGACGGGACTTCAACACAGATACGCAGTATTTT
NA,TRBJ2-7,NA,TRBV28,CASSLGGRVYEQYF,TGTGCCAGCAGTTTAGGGGGGCGGGTATACGAGCAGTACTTC
NA,TRBJ2-7,NA,TRBV6-5,CASSYTGLPLYEQYF,TGTGCCAGCAGTTACACCGGGCTGCCCCTATACGAGCAGTACTTC
TRBD2,TRBJ2-1,once,TRBV28,CASRSTSGIYNEQFF,TGTGCCAGCAGATCGACTAGCGGGATCTACAATGAGCAGTTCTTC
NA,TRBJ2-7,NA,TRBV27,CASSLGRTYEQYF,TGTGCCAGCAGTTTGGGCAGAACCTACGAGCAGTACTTC
NA,TRBJ2-2,NA,TRBV11-3,CASSLGPGGDTGELFF,TGTGCCAGCAGCTTAGGGCCAGGGGGGGACACCGGGGAGCTGTTTTTT
TRBD2,TRBJ2-7,NA,TRBV13,CASSLGTSGHPYEQYF,TGTGCCAGCAGCTTAGGGACTAGCGGCCACCCCTACGAGCAGTACTTC
TRBD1,TRBJ2-2,NA,TRBV27,CASSLPDRVPGELFF,TGTGCCAGCAGTTTACCAGACAGGGTTCCCGGGGAGCTGTTTTTT
NA,TRBJ2-7,once,TRBV7-9,CASSLAGRTYEQYF,TGTGCCAGCAGCTTAGCCGGACGCACCTACGAGCAGTACTTC
TRBD1,TRBJ2-2,NA,TRBV5-1,CASSSTGGGYTGELFF,TGCGCCAGCAGCTCGACAGGGGGCGGCTACACCGGGGAGCTGTTTTTT
NA,TRBJ1-1,NA,TRBV27,CASSLSGRAEEAFF,TGTGCCAGCAGTTTATCGGGCAGGGCCGAGGAAGCTTTCTTT
NA,TRBJ1-3,NA,TRBV9,CASSGSRGPGNTIYF,TGTGCCAGCAGCGGATCCAGGGGCCCTGGAAACACCATATATTTT
TRBD2,TRBJ2-7,NA,TRBV27,CASSSGGLAGAQQYF,TGTGCCAGCAGTTCCGGCGGACTAGCAGGCGCACAGCAGTACTTC
NA,TRBJ2-5,NA,TRBV28,CASSLGGTLQETQYF,TGTGCCAGCAGTTTAGGGGGGACCTTACAAGAGACCCAGTACTTC
NA,TRBJ2-2,NA,TRBV6-5,CASSYSPGSGELFF,TGTGCCAGCAGTTACTCACCGGGGTCCGGGGAGCTGTTTTTT
TRBD2,TRBJ2-7,few,TRBV27,CASKATGRIYEQYF,TGTGCCAGCAAAGCCACCGGGAGGATCTACGAGCAGTACTTC
NA,TRBJ2-7,NA,TRBV28,CASTVFGIGSEQYF,TGTGCCAGCACGGTGTTTGGGATAGGGTCCGAGCAGTACTTC
NA,TRBJ2-7,NA,TRBV9,CASSRGGAGEQYF,TGTGCCAGCAGTAGAGGGGGCGCGGGAGAGCAGTACTTC
NA,TRBJ1-2,NA,TRBV7-3,CASSLLARQDPANYGYTF,TGTGCCAGCAGCTTATTGGCCCGACAGGACCCTGCTAACTATGGCTACACCTTC
TRBD2,TRBJ2-2,NA,TRBV18,CASSPKGLAGAHTGELFF,TGTGCCAGCTCACCCAAGGGACTAGCGGGAGCCCACACCGGGGAGCTGTTTTTT
TRBD2,TRBJ2-2,NA,TRBV5-6,CASSLAGGTGELFF,TGTGCCAGCAGCTTAGCGGGAGGGACCGGGGAGCTGTTTTTT
NA,TRBJ2-5,NA,TRBV4-1,CASKTASGLYQETQYF,TGCGCCAGCAAAACTGCAAGCGGACTGTACCAAGAGACCCAGTACTTC
TRBD1,TRBJ2-7,NA,TRBV28,CASSPRTGPRYEQYF,TGTGCCAGCAGTCCGCGGACAGGGCCAAGATACGAGCAGTACTTC
NA,TRBJ2-7,once,TRBV28,CASSATGSGYEQYF,TGTGCCAGCAGTGCAACAGGGTCCGGCTACGAGCAGTACTTC
NA,TRBJ1-1,NA,TRBV11-2,CASRPAGSTEAFF,TGTGCCAGCAGACCAGCCGGGAGCACTGAAGCTTTCTTT